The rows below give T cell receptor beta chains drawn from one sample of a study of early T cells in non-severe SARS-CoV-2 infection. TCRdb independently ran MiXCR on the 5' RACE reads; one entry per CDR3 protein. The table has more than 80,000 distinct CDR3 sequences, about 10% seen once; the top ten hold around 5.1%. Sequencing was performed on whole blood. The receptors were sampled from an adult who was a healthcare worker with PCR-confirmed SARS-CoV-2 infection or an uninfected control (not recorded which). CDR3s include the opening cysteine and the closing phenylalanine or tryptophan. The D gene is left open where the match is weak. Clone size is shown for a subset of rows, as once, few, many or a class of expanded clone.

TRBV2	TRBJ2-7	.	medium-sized	TGTGCCAGCAGTGAAGTGGACTTAGGCGAGCAGTACTTC	CASSEVDLGEQYF
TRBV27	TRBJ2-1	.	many	TGTGCCAGCAGTTTCCCGGGGAATGAGCAGTTCTTC	CASSFPGNEQFF
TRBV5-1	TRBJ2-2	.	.	TGCGCCAGCAGCCCCCGGGCCCAGAACACCGGGGAGCTGTTTTTT	CASSPRAQNTGELFF
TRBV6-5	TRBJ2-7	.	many	TGTGCCAGCAGTTATACGATAGGGCCCTACGAGCAGTACTTC	CASSYTIGPYEQYF
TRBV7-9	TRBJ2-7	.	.	TGTGCCAGCAGCTTTTGGGGTGGCGGAACCCACTCCTACGAGCAGTACTTC	CASSFWGGGTHSYEQYF
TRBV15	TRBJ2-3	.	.	TGTGCCACCAGCAGAGAGGGAAGCACAGATACGCAGTATTTT	CATSREGSTDTQYF
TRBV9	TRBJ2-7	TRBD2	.	TGTGCCAGCAGCGTAGGTCCAGCGGGAGTCTCCTACGAGCAGTACTTC	CASSVGPAGVSYEQYF
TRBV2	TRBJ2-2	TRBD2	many	TGTGCCTCCCGACGGACTAGCGGGAGAAGGGCGAACACCGGGGAGCTGTTTTTT	CASRRTSGRRANTGELFF
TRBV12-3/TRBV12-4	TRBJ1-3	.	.	TGTGCCAGCAACGGACAGTCTGGAAACACCATATATTTT	CASNGQSGNTIYF
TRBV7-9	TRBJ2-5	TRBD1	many	TGTGCCAGCAACAGGGGTAAAACGGAGACCCAGTACTTC	CASNRGKTETQYF
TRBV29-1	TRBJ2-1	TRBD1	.	TGCAGCCAATACTCCAGGGGGCGGGATGAGCAGTTCTTC	CSQYSRGRDEQFF
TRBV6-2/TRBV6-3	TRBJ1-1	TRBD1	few	TGTGCCAGCAGTTTACGCCGGCGGACAGGGCCAAGGGGCACTGAAGCTTTCTTT	CASSLRRRTGPRGTEAFF
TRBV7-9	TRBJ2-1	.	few	TGTGCCAGCAGCACCGTGGCGGAAAACAATGAGCAGTTCTTC	CASSTVAENNEQFF
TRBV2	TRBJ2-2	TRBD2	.	TGTGCCAGCAGTGATCCTAGCGGGGGGAACACCGGGGAGCTGTTTTTT	CASSDPSGGNTGELFF
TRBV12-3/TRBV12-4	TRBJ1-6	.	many	TGTGCCAGCAGTCCGCGCCAAAGAACTAATTCACCCCTCCACTTT	CASSPRQRTNSPLHF
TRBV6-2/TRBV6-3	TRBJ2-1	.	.	TGTGCCAGCAGTTACCTCTCCTACAATGAGCAGTTCTTC	CASSYLSYNEQFF
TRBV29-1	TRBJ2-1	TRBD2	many	TGCAGCGGGACTAGCCAGGATGAGCAGTTCTTC	CSGTSQDEQFF
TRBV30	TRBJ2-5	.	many	TGTGCCTGGGAAACAGGGATAGGAGAGACCCAGTACTTC	CAWETGIGETQYF
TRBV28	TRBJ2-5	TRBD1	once	TGTGCCAGCAGTTTCACAGGGGGCCAGACCCAGTACTTC	CASSFTGGQTQYF
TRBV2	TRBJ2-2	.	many	TGTGCCAGCAGTGGACAGGACGGCGGGGAGCTGTTTTTT	CASSGQDGGELFF
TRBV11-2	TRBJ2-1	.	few	TGTGCCAGCAGCTTTGACCCACCGGGGGACAAGCAGTTCTTC	CASSFDPPGDKQFF
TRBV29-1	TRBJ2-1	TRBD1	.	TGCAGCGTCCGGGACAGGCGAAACAATGAGCAGTTCTTC	CSVRDRRNNEQFF
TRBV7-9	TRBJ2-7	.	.	TGTGCCAGCAGCTTAACCAACGAGCAGTACTTC	CASSLTNEQYF